This TCR beta chain was retrieved from a study of blood T cell repertoires in COVID-19. CDR1 and CDR2 (germline): MNHNY, SVGAGI (reference sequence). V was shortened by 5 bases and J by 2 bases, with 15 bases between the two germline ends. The length of the CDR3 is 15 residues. TCRdb's table, derived via immunoSEQ multiplex PCR, lists solely in-frame clones and lacks some. The repertoire holds approximately 94,000 clones, with around 81% as singletons. This rearrangement joins TRBV6-6 to TRBJ2-5, with D perhaps matching TRBD1 (6 bases). The TCR sequence derives from a man aged 50 or older with active or convalescent COVID-19. Specimen: peripheral blood. The CDR3 DNA sequence: TGTGCCAGCAGTCTGCGATCGAGGGGGCAAGAGACCCAGTACTTC. It yields the protein CASSLRSRGQETQYF.